This T cell receptor beta chain emerged from a study of blood T cells in healthy people across ages. Next came a second PCR, run for 7 to 11 cycles, which used a sample-barcoded 5' primer along with a J-beta primer mix. TCRdb re-derived calls from the 5' RACE reads in MiXCR, one entry per CDR3 protein. The sample includes more than 1 million distinct CDR3 sequences, under 45% of them seen just once. Regarding the study as a whole: Unsorted PBMC material precluded a definitive naive versus antigen-experienced comparison.

Remarks on this clonotype: Its target is not known.

The clonotype originates from a woman aged 60 to 75 in good health. The sample taken for sequencing was blood.

CDR3 loop: CASSYSTPGLNEQFF. CDR3 sequence (DNA): TGTGCCAGCAGTTACTCGACCCCCGGTCTTAATGAGCAGTTCTTC. The chain carries TRBV6-5 and TRBJ2-1; D is ambiguous. This CDR3 comprises 15 residues. Trimming took off 0 bases at V and 7 bases at J, with 13 bases between the two ends. Germline V lookup: CDR1 MNHEY, CDR2 SVGAGI.